The 13 T cell receptor beta chains below come from one sample, sequenced in a study of patients and donors after allogeneic stem cell transplantation. TCRdb redid the calling of the RT-PCR reads with MiXCR, one entry per CDR3 protein. The data show 200,000 to 250,000 distinct CDR3 sequences, 13% to 15% seen once. The sample comprised blood, either unsorted or a sorted T cell fraction (not recorded which). Receptor source: a human donor who was either an allogeneic HSCT recipient or a stem cell or donor lymphocyte infusion donor (not recorded which). It is not recorded whose cells these are; they may come from a transplant donor.

This clonotype has a handful of counts. This chain connects TRBV12-3 or TRBV12-4 to TRBJ2-5; the D is unclear. The V gene lost 4 bases and the J gene lost 9 bases, with 18 bases spanning the gap. The length of the CDR3 is 14 residues. In DNA form, the CDR3 reads TGTGCCAGCAGTTACGGACCGCCCCGGGTGGCCCAGTACTTC. This encodes CASSYGPPRVAQYF.

This clonotype was found a few times. This chain joins TRBV6-5 and TRBJ1-2, with 7 bases identical to TRBD1. Trimming cost V 11 bases and J 3 bases; bases outside gene matches: 3. The CDR3 totals 11 residues. The germline CDR1 and CDR2 sequences are MNHEY and SVGAGI. CDR3 sequence: CAAGTDYGYTF. CDR3 in DNA: TGTGCCGCTGGGACAGACTATGGCTACACCTTC.

In its sample, this clonotype was seen many times. The gene calls are TRBV2 and TRBJ2-2; D uncertain. The CDR3 consists of 13 residues. V lost 1 base to trimming and J lost 5 bases, with 5 bases between them. Germline CDR1 SNHLY, CDR2 FYNNEI. The CDR3 here is CASSEVRTGELFF. CDR3 DNA sequence: TGTGCCAGCAGTGAAGTCCGTACCGGGGAGCTGTTTTTT.

This clonotype occurred many times. This chain uses TRBV7-8 with TRBJ2-7; D is unresolved. V lost 3 bases and J lost 6, with 18 bases in between. Per germline, CDR1 SGHVS and CDR2 FQNEAQ. CDR3 length equals 15 residues. CDR3 in DNA: TGTGCCAGCAGCTTCGGAGAGCCGGCCCTGAGCGAGCAGTACTTC. This encodes CASSFGEPALSEQYF.

This clonotype appeared a few times. The chain couples TRBV15 to TRBJ1-5; D remains ambiguous. Germline CDR1 and CDR2: LNHNV and YYDKDF (reference sequence). The CDR3 totals 17 residues. V was trimmed by 3 bases and J by 0 bases, leaving 15 bases between them. This CDR3 is CATSSQRKGSSNQPQHF. The DNA for the CDR3 is TGTGCCACCAGCAGCCAGCGGAAGGGCTCTAGCAATCAGCCCCAGCATTTT.

The table lists this clonotype with many counts. The chain uses TRBV4-1 and TRBJ2-5, with 10 bases identical to TRBD2. This CDR3 spans 16 amino acids. Germline loops: CDR1 MGHRA, CDR2 YSYEKL. Trimming at V came to 2 bases and at J to 3 bases, leaving 6 bases not matched to a gene. For the CDR3, the DNA is TGCGCCAGCAGCCAAATAGCGGGGGGTGCGGAAGAGACCCAGTACTTC. Its protein product is CASSQIAGGAEETQYF.

The gene calls are TRBV19 and TRBJ2-7; D may be TRBD1 (5 bases). CDR3 length equals 13 residues. Deletions cut 6 bases from V and 6 bases from J, with 15 bases between. The germline V gene encodes CDR1 LNHDA and CDR2 SQIVND (reference sequence). CDR3 amino acids: CASSSNPTGEQYF. CDR3 in DNA: TGTGCCAGTAGCTCTAATCCCACAGGCGAGCAGTACTTC. Looking up the rest from reference TRBV19 and TRBJ2-7 gives the full variable domain: DGGITQSPKYLFRKEGQNVTLSCEQNLNHDAMYWYRQDPGQGLRLIYYSQIVNDFQKGDIAEGYSVSREKKESFPLTVTSAQKNPTAFYLCASSSNPTGEQYFGPGTRLTVT.

This chain connects TRBV10-3 to TRBJ2-7; tentatively, D is TRBD2 (5 bases). In germline, CDR1 is ENHRY, CDR2 SYGVKD. V shed 2 bases and J shed 2 bases, with 16 bases lying between them. This CDR3 comprises 16 residues. The DNA of the CDR3 is TGTGCCATCAGTGAGGTGGAGCGGAGTAGGACCTACGAGCAGTACTTC. This sequence encodes CAISEVERSRTYEQYF.

This clonotype was observed a few times. The chain joins TRBV6-1 to TRBJ2-2; D may correspond to TRBD1 or TRBD2 (5 bases each). Trimming removed 7 bases from V and 1 base from J, with 19 bases in between. Germline CDR1 MNHNS, CDR2 SASEGT. CDR3 length: 17 amino acids. The CDR3: CASTPRGGTKNTGELFF. DNA for the CDR3: TGTGCCAGCACCCCAAGGGGTGGGACCAAGAACACCGGGGAGCTGTTTTTT.

Turning to this clonotype: With a much larger clone just one base away, this may be a read error. The chain employs TRBV4-1 and TRBJ2-5; TRBD2 aligns across 7 bases. The CDR3 has 16 amino acids. Germline-derived CDR1 and CDR2 are MGHRA and YSYEKL. Here the CDR3 reads CASCQDGGGFQETQYF. The CDR3 DNA is TGCGCCAGCTGCCAAGATGGCGGGGGATTCCAAGAGACCCAGTACTTC.

This chain links TRBV9 with TRBJ1-1; 9 bases map to TRBD1. The CDR3 totals 17 residues. The ends lost 4 bases at V and 3 bases at J; junction bases unmatched: 13. From germline, CDR1 is SGDLS and CDR2 YYNGEE. The DNA for the CDR3 is TGTGCCAGCAGCCCCCAATCGGACAGGGGACGCGACACTGAAGCTTTCTTT. It translates to CASSPQSDRGRDTEAFF.

The rearrangement uses TRBV19 and TRBJ2-5, with D possibly TRBD1 on 5 matching bases. Germline V gene sequence: CDR1 LNHDA, CDR2 SQIVND (reference sequence). V lost 1 base, J lost 1 base, and 13 bases lay in between. This CDR3 region has 16 residues. This CDR3 reads CASSIAQTRGQETQYF. The CDR3 DNA is TGTGCCAGTAGTATAGCCCAGACAAGGGGCCAAGAGACCCAGTACTTC.

The chain recombines TRBV3-1 with TRBJ2-7, with D uncertain. Trimming removed 4 bases from V and 1 base from J, with 11 bases in between. The germline V gene encodes CDR1 LGHDT and CDR2 YNNKEL (reference sequence). The CDR3 totals 14 residues. The CDR3 DNA reads TGTGCCAGCAGCCGCGGTACGGATTCCTACGAGCAGTACTTC. This translates into CASSRGTDSYEQYF.